This paragraph reports one T cell receptor (beta chain). The antigen it binds to is not known. A junction boundary mismatches the germline segment, possibly from a read error. Sequences SGHAT (CDR1) and FQDESV (CDR2) are obtained from the germline V gene (reference sequence). The CDR3 has 13 amino acids, counting the end cysteine and phenylalanine. The sequence is cut down to CDR3 DNA, 39 bases in frame from base 1. Bulk unsorted tissue served as the source for RNA extraction, and RNA quality was assessed using a NanoDrop ND-1000 and an Agilent 2100. Donors were newly diagnosed lung cancer patients admitted for thoracic surgery in China between August and November 2014, without prior chemotherapy. Anyone who had undergone radiotherapy or chemotherapy before, or who had another cancer at the same time, was left out of the study. Surgical tissue pieces of 1-2 cm3 were preserved in RNAlater solution and were kept at -80 degrees C until use.

The data belong to a study of tumor and adjacent non-tumor tissue in lung cancer (dated by TCRdb to about 2018). Regarding the study in general: Patients with adenocarcinoma (approximately 11), squamous cell carcinoma (2) and small cell lung cancer (1) were included in the cohort. Among the approximately 15 patients, ages ranged from about 31 to 80 years, about 10 were men and 5 were women, and disease was TNM stage I to III. Sequencing produced more than 100,000,000 productive TCRbeta reads in total, an average of about 4 million reads per sample. The study compared bulk TCRbeta repertoires between lung tumor tissue and matched distant non-tumor lung tissue from more than twelve lung cancer patients. More than 25 paired specimens, one tumor and one normal lung sample per patient, were profiled by TCRbeta CDR3 sequencing. The paper as a whole reports these results and caveats: Peripheral blood was not sequenced, so blood TCRbeta repertoires were not examined in the lung cancer patients of the study. Neither the sequencing platform nor unique molecular identifiers are mentioned in the methods. A significantly larger cumulative share of the repertoire was made up by the top 100 clones in normal lung than in tumor tissue. TCR diversity was significantly higher in younger patients, and greater tumor TCR diversity was associated with shorter overall survival and shorter disease-free survival. Tumor tissue showed significantly higher TCR diversity (inverse Simpson) than normal lung tissue, at 431.37 vs 166.20 (P = 0.0075, Mann-Whitney U test). With only roughly 14 patients in the cohort, the authors noted that larger samples and more detailed clinical data are needed.

The library was generated by multiplex PCR. Instrument used: Illumina HiSeq 2500. TCRbeta libraries were built by three rounds of nested PCR using primers (Table S4), following protocols modified from ARM-PCR. Before sequencing, PCR products of 200-500 bp were excised from the gel and purified with the QIAquick gel extraction kit. The study's own analysis went as follows. Reads were cleaned with Trimmomatic, merged with FLASH into complete CDR3 sequences, and assigned to V(D)J germline segments with MiTCR. Clonal diversity was calculated as the inverse Simpson's index using VDJtools. In-frame sequences lacking a premature stop codon were counted as productive reads. TCRdb handled the public reads itself, with Q25 trimming in fastp and clone calling in MiXCR, and kept productive beta chains. Rows with one shared CDR3 protein collapse into an entry with the most common genes and DNA. These V and J calls rely on TCRdb rather than the paper's analysis. For this sample there are 200,000 to 250,000 distinct CDR3 sequences; over 55% appear just once. The ten largest make up 20% to 25% of the sample.

The chain is made from TRBV11-1 and TRBJ2-7; 9 central nucleotides agree with TRBD1. The source is a man in his sixties with non-small cell lung cancer. The specimen sequenced was lung tumor tissue. For the CDR3, the sequence is CASSMDRGGERYF. The DNA reads TGTGCCAGCAGCATGGACAGGGGTGGAGAGCGGTACTTC.